A selection of T cell receptor beta chains follows, all from one sample in a study of T-cell reconstitution after alpha-beta-depleted transplantation in children. From the PCR reads, TCRdb called clonotypes with MiXCR, one entry per CDR3 protein. The table lists a few hundred thousand distinct CDR3 sequences, around 21% of them singletons. The sequencing used PBMCs from the stem cell graft donor, collected from the stem cell graft. The receptors were sampled from a human donor who donated a stem cell graft to a child with acute myeloid leukemia. CDR3s include the opening cysteine and the closing phenylalanine or tryptophan. D genes are given only for firm matches. Not all rows give a size; the values are once, few, many and, for expanded clones, a class.

CASSFTGVSGEQYF,TRBD1,.,TRBV12-3/TRBV12-4,TRBJ2-7
CRRQSTSGSSYEQYF,TRBD2,many,TRBV20-1,TRBJ2-7
CASSKAGTGFDIQYF,TRBD1,.,TRBV12-3/TRBV12-4,TRBJ2-4
CSVEGRSRDTPNYGYTF,.,.,TRBV29-1,TRBJ1-2
CASSSGLAPDYEQYF,TRBD2,.,TRBV12-3/TRBV12-4,TRBJ2-7
CSASARLAGGEDTQYF,TRBD2,many,TRBV20-1,TRBJ2-3
CSVQGAWNEQFF,TRBD1,many,TRBV29-1,TRBJ2-1
CATSAPPGELFF,.,many,TRBV15,TRBJ2-2
CASGKQSHSYEQYF,.,.,TRBV28,TRBJ2-7
CASSEGRDSTYEQYF,TRBD2,few,TRBV13,TRBJ2-7
CSAERERGYEQYF,TRBD2,many,TRBV20-1,TRBJ2-7
CAWSVHPISGNPIYF,.,.,TRBV30,TRBJ1-3
CASSLGDLEPQHF,.,few,TRBV5-1,TRBJ1-5
CASGTLLYNEQFF,.,few,TRBV12-5,TRBJ2-1
CASRVGTGLQPQHF,TRBD1,.,TRBV6-1,TRBJ1-5
CASSRSRSSYEQYF,.,.,TRBV27,TRBJ2-7
CSVAAGSGQGNGYTF,TRBD1,.,TRBV29-1,TRBJ1-2
CSVPFAGGSLDEQFF,TRBD2,few,TRBV29-1,TRBJ2-1
CASSQISGTSGREQFF,TRBD2,few,TRBV6-1,TRBJ2-1
CASSLGIGQVANEQYF,TRBD1,few,TRBV7-2,TRBJ2-7
CSADSETSTDTQYF,.,many,TRBV29-1,TRBJ2-3
CASSRQLAGNTGELFF,TRBD2,.,TRBV12-3/TRBV12-4,TRBJ2-2
CASSEDTDTQYF,.,many,TRBV10-1,TRBJ2-3
CSANPGSYGYTF,.,many,TRBV20-1,TRBJ1-2
CASSYSLGQSYNEQFF,TRBD1,.,TRBV6-5,TRBJ2-1
CASSLNQPQHF,.,many,TRBV28,TRBJ1-5
CSAKQGAGYNEQFF,TRBD1,few,TRBV20-1,TRBJ2-1
CASSPAGGSYNEQFF,TRBD2,.,TRBV7-2,TRBJ2-1
CASTQGRGNSPLHF,.,.,TRBV6-1,TRBJ1-6
CSASPSSSYEQYF,.,many,TRBV20-1,TRBJ2-7
CASSVPDGRETQYF,.,few,TRBV7-9,TRBJ2-5
CASSYSIRGELFF,.,.,TRBV6-2/TRBV6-3,TRBJ2-2
CASSSGTGGTNEQYF,TRBD1,.,TRBV6-5,TRBJ2-7
CASSYQTGAETQYF,TRBD1,.,TRBV6-5,TRBJ2-5
CASSSTRGANEQFF,.,.,TRBV7-2,TRBJ2-1
CASSPVGGPGTEAFF,.,many,TRBV4-1,TRBJ1-1
CATGLRTSGNYEQYF,TRBD2,.,TRBV6-1,TRBJ2-7
CATSRDRLRQQYF,TRBD1,many,TRBV6-1,TRBJ2-7
CATQARDGTDTQYF,.,.,TRBV24-1,TRBJ2-3
CSASWFGPSGRNEQFF,TRBD2,many,TRBV20-1,TRBJ2-1
CASSGLFDRDGLNTGELFF,.,.,TRBV25-1,TRBJ2-2
CSAGGRSNTEAFF,.,.,TRBV20-1,TRBJ1-1
CASSPLGLAGGTMAKNIQYF,TRBD2,few,TRBV4-1,TRBJ2-4
CASSLYRMNTEAFF,.,few,TRBV28,TRBJ1-1
CASSLDGGGLAGDNEQFF,TRBD2,.,TRBV7-6,TRBJ2-1
CASSRRGGQQETQYF,.,few,TRBV19,TRBJ2-5
CSASRQTQETQYF,.,many,TRBV20-1,TRBJ2-5
CASSEGPTSPGISSYNEQFF,.,once,TRBV2,TRBJ2-1
CAWSIGTSGRTHEQYF,TRBD2,few,TRBV30,TRBJ2-7
CASSLAGAAETQYF,.,few,TRBV7-9,TRBJ2-5
CASSLGQNTEAFF,.,many,TRBV27,TRBJ1-1
CASSFSGGEAFF,TRBD1,few,TRBV12-3/TRBV12-4,TRBJ1-1
CASSGFRGSTDTQYF,.,.,TRBV2,TRBJ2-3
CASGPTDTQYF,.,few,TRBV5-1,TRBJ2-3
CASRIPGTGELFF,.,few,TRBV12-3/TRBV12-4,TRBJ2-2
CASSLEGSRRTEAFF,.,.,TRBV5-1,TRBJ1-1
CASSGRQGYEQYF,TRBD1,few,TRBV5-1,TRBJ2-7
CASSYSGQNTEAFF,.,.,TRBV5-1,TRBJ1-1
CASSLVSQGATEAFF,TRBD1,.,TRBV12-3/TRBV12-4,TRBJ1-1